This note documents a single TCR beta chain sequence. The data derive from a study of cytomegalovirus exposure and HLA in healthy donors. The germline V gene encodes CDR1 LGHNA and CDR2 YNFKEQ. Trimming removed 1 base from V and 3 bases from J; junction bases left unmatched: 4. The CDR3 covers 15 residues. Unrecorded immune exposure was likely among donors, who were nominally healthy when sampled. The PCR employed 60 Vbeta primers together with 13 Jbeta primers. Some clones are missing from TCRdb's copy, which holds only in-frame ones; the method was immunoSEQ multiplex PCR. The repertoire includes 57,000 or so clones, around two thirds of them detected once, and just under 20% sits in the top ten.

The sequencing sample was made of PBMCs. The V gene is TRBV4-2, the J gene TRBJ2-7; the match to TRBD1 covers 9 bases. This TCR was sampled from an older woman in good health and CMV-seropositive. The CDR3 protein is CASSQGSTGGYEQYF. The CDR3 coding sequence is TGTGCCAGCAGCCAAGGTTCGACAGGGGGCTACGAGCAGTACTTC.